This T cell receptor (beta chain) is drawn from a study of T-cell memory formation after mild COVID-19. Study as a whole: Clusters of TCRs were largely donor specific. Points from the study as a whole: The finding that pre-infection memory included some responding clones suggested that cross-reactive memory joined. Contracting CD4+ clones were located mainly in CM and EM, and CD8+ clones in EMRA.

This clonotype was counted a few times. The target antigen is unknown. 5'RACE with constant-segment primers yielded barcoded, UMI-tagged TCR alpha and TCR beta cDNA libraries. TCRdb re-called the 5' RACE reads through MiXCR, storing one row per CDR3 protein. The sample includes over 400,000 distinct CDR3 sequences, 20% to 30% of them seen just once. This CDR3 spans 15 amino acids. Germline CDR1 and CDR2: MNHEY and SMNVEV (reference sequence). V gave up 4 bases and J gave up 1 base; unmatched junction bases: 5. The receptor's source is an adult woman who had mild COVID-19 (a few samples of this study predate the infection). Cell type and time point are not known. Sequencing input: PBMCs or a T cell subset sorted from them (not recorded which). The rearrangement links TRBV27 to TRBJ1-1, with 8 bases identical to TRBD1. This CDR3 reads CASSSRQGTNTEAFF. Written as DNA, the CDR3 is TGTGCCAGCAGTTCCCGACAGGGGACGAACACTGAAGCTTTCTTT.